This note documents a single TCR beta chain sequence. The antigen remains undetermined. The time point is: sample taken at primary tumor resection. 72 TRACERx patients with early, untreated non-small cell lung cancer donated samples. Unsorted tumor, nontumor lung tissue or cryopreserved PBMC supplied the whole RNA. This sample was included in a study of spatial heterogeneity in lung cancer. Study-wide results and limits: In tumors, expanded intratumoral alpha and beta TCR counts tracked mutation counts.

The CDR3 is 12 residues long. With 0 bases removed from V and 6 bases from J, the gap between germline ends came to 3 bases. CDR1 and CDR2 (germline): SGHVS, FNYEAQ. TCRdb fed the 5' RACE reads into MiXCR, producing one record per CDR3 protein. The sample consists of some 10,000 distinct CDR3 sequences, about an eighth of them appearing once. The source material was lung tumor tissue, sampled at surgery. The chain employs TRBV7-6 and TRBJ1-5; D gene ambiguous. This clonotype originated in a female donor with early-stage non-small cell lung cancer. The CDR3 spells CASSLAGQPQHF. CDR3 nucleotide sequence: TGTGCCAGCAGCTTAGCTGGTCAGCCCCAGCATTTT.